The sequence of this T cell receptor (beta chain) was determined in a study of cytomegalovirus exposure and HLA in healthy donors. 13 Jbeta primers and 60 Vbeta primers were used for the PCR. Original methodology: It was a later analysis that counted roughly 80 million unique TCR beta chains, of which 8.5 million to 12 million were shared. TCRdb's copy holds only in-frame clones and misses some; the assay was immunoSEQ multiplex PCR. From that table come the V and J calls and clone size; the DNA was used to work out D and trimming. The sample shows about 120,000 clones, about 75% of them seen only once. Study-wide points: For TCR beta chains, V- and J-gene trimming was later linked to a missense DCLRE1C variant. A later analysis reportedly identified an Asian-associated ancestry cluster as carrying fewer N-insertions than the 666-donor mean.

Remarks on this clone: Its antigen is unidentified.

CDR3 length equals 13 residues. V lost 6 bases and J 4 bases, leaving 12 bases between the germline ends. Germline lookup yields CDR1 SEHNR and CDR2 FQNEAQ (reference sequence). Sequencing was performed on PBMCs. The chain uses TRBV7-9 and TRBJ1-1, with D unclear. This sequence was found in a middle-aged woman in good health and CMV-seropositive. CDR3 region: CASSLSSGTEAFF. As DNA, the CDR3 is TGTGCCAGCAGTTTATCTTCGGGCACTGAAGCTTTCTTT.